This T cell receptor (beta chain) was profiled in a study of T-cell reconstitution after alpha-beta-depleted transplantation in children. Preparation of the TCRbeta library involved a method that used unique molecular identifiers. TCRdb re-analysed the PCR reads in MiXCR, keeping a single row per CDR3 protein. Among around 380,000 distinct CDR3 sequences, around 9.9% were seen once, and the ten largest hold roughly 5%. Germline V gene lookup returns CDR1 ENHRY and CDR2 SYGVKD. The trim removed 6 bases at V and 5 bases at J, leaving 9 bases unmatched. The CDR3 is 14 residues long. This clonotype was obtained from a human donor who donated a stem cell graft to a child with acute myeloid leukemia. The chain joins TRBV10-3 to TRBJ2-5; 7 positions agree with TRBD2. Here the sequenced sample was PBMCs from the stem cell graft donor, taken from the stem cell graft. The CDR3: CAISRLAEEETQYF. In DNA, the CDR3 is TGTGCCATCAGCCGCCTAGCGGAGGAGGAGACCCAGTACTTC.